This T cell receptor beta chain was profiled in a study of blood T cell repertoires in COVID-19. The overall study: Samples representing acute and convalescent COVID-19 were sourced from the United States, Italy and Spain.

Study processing details: Amplification with reference gene primers provided the estimates of nucleated cell counts. This table comes from immunoSEQ multiplex PCR, and its TCRdb copy is limited to in-frame clones, with some not included. The V and J calls and the clone size are those of that table, but D and trimming were determined from the DNA. The table includes fewer than 250,000 clones, roughly 80% detected once. The CDR3 extends over 16 amino acids. From germline, CDR1 is SGHTS and CDR2 YDEGEE. The V gene end was trimmed by 4 bases and the J gene end by 3 bases; junction bases not matched to a gene: 8.

This TCR was sampled from a woman aged 80 or over with acute or convalescent COVID-19. The rearrangement joins TRBV5-8 to TRBJ2-7; TRBD2 aligns across 12 bases. Sequencing input: peripheral blood. The CDR3 coding sequence is TGTGCCAGCAGCCATGGACTAGCGGGAAGGTTCTACGAGCAGTACTTC. Its translation: CASSHGLAGRFYEQYF.